This TCR beta chain was sequenced during a study of beta chain features in type 1 diabetes. At least ten counts were recorded for this clone. The CDR3 sequence is 15 residues long. Germline CDR1 is SGHDT and CDR2 is YYEEEE. V shed 4 bases and J 5 bases; nucleotides not matched to a gene: 5. The whole isolated RNA underwent reverse transcription, so sequencing captured expressed TCRB transcripts. This table comes from immunoSEQ multiplex PCR, and its TCRdb copy is limited to in-frame clones, with some not included. The sample yields about 150,000 clones, 11% seen once. The chain has TRBV5-6 and TRBJ1-4; 10 bases align to TRBD1. The source of this sequence is a man in his late teens or twenties in good health. Sequencing was carried out using central memory CD4+ T cells from blood. CDR3 nucleotides: TGTGCCAGCAGCGAGGGACAGGGGTTAAATGAAAAACTGTTTTTT. Protein: CASSEGQGLNEKLFF.